These 31 T cell receptor beta chains originate from one sample sequenced in a study of blood T cell repertoires in COVID-19. Clones were read by immunoSEQ multiplex PCR, and TCRdb kept only the in-frame ones, dropping some. The top ten hold around 0.53% of the sample, which has fewer than 200,000 clones, over 75% seen once. The sequencing sample was made of peripheral blood. These receptors all come from a man in his fifties or sixties with acute or convalescent COVID-19.

The genes are TRBV19 and TRBJ1-5; 9 positions match TRBD1. This CDR3 spans 14 amino acids. The ends lost 1 base at V and 7 bases at J; junction bases unmatched: 2. Germline CDR1 reads LNHDA; CDR2 reads SQIVND (reference sequence). Here the CDR3 DNA reads TGTGCCAGTAGTATAGGGACAGGGGACCAGCCCCAGCATTTT. Protein: CASSIGTGDQPQHF.

This rearrangement joins TRBV11-2 to TRBJ2-7, with D unresolved. Trimming removed 1 base from V and 0 bases from J, with 10 bases in between. The CDR3 loop spans 15 amino acids. The germline CDR1 and CDR2 sequences are SGHAT and FQNNGV. CDR3 protein: CASSLGGGDSYEQYF. DNA for the CDR3: TGTGCCAGCAGCTTAGGTGGTGGAGACTCCTACGAGCAGTACTTC.

This clone was counted between two and nine times. The chain couples TRBV18 to TRBJ1-5, with 8 bases matching TRBD1. This CDR3 has 17 amino acids. After removal of 3 bases from V and 1 base from J, the junction contained 8 bases not matched to a gene. Germline lookup yields CDR1 KGHSH and CDR2 LQKENI. CDR3 region: CASSPPGTGISNQPQHF. The CDR3 DNA follows: TGTGCCAGCTCACCGCCCGGGACAGGCATCAGCAATCAGCCCCAGCATTTT. The whole variable domain, remainder taken from reference TRBV18 and TRBJ1-5, is NAGVMQNPRHLVRRRGQEARLRCSPMKGHSHVYWYRQLPEEGLKFMVYLQKENIIDESGMPKERFSAEFPKEGPSILRIQQVVRGDSAAYFCASSPPGTGISNQPQHFGDGTRLSIL.

The CDR3 reads CASSPLAGKNTEAFF. In nucleotides, the CDR3 is TGTGCCAGCAGTCCCTTGGCAGGGAAGAACACTGAAGCTTTCTTT. This sequence joins TRBV28 and TRBJ1-1, with D perhaps TRBD1 (5 bases). V was trimmed by 5 bases and J by 1 base, leaving 14 bases between them. Germline V gene sequence: CDR1 MDHEN, CDR2 SYDVKM. The CDR3 extends over 15 amino acids.

The chain joins TRBV3-1 (or the pseudogene TRBV3-2) to TRBJ2-7, with 12 bases fitting TRBD2. Losses at the gene ends were 0 bases for V and 4 bases for J; bases not matched to a gene: 1. This CDR3 comprises 15 residues. The germline gives CDR1 LGHDT, CDR2 YNNKEL (reference sequence). For the CDR3, the DNA is TGTGCCAGCAGCCAAGAACTAGCGGGGGGTTACGAGCAGTACTTC. Residues: CASSQELAGGYEQYF.

The chain couples TRBV19 to TRBJ2-2, with D unresolved. V shed 3 bases and J shed 0 bases, with 8 bases lying between them. The CDR3 loop spans 15 amino acids. CDR1 and CDR2 from the germline V gene are LNHDA and SQIVND (reference sequence). Here the CDR3 DNA reads TGTGCCAGTAGTATTTTCGTAGCGAACACCGGGGAGCTGTTTTTT. Residues: CASSIFVANTGELFF.

This chain uses TRBV10-3 with TRBJ1-5, with 9 bases fitting TRBD1. Germline V lookup: CDR1 ENHRY, CDR2 SYGVKD. The V and J ends lost 10 bases and 5 bases, in that order; junction bases with no gene match: 9. The CDR3 has 14 residues. CDR3 residues: CATSGTGKDQPQHF. The CDR3 bases are TGTGCCACCTCCGGGACAGGGAAAGATCAGCCCCAGCATTTT.

The rearrangement uses TRBV2 and TRBJ2-7, with 10 bases matching TRBD1. The germline gives CDR1 SNHLY, CDR2 FYNNEI. The CDR3 is made up of 14 amino acids. Trimming removed 3 bases from V and 4 bases from J; junction bases left unmatched: 3. The CDR3 sequence is CASSERDRGYEQYF. In DNA, the CDR3 is TGTGCCAGCAGTGAGAGGGACAGGGGATACGAGCAGTACTTC.

The chain employs TRBV6-2 or TRBV6-3 and TRBJ1-5; 10 bases agree with TRBD1. This CDR3 is built from 18 residues. Looked up from germline, CDR1 is MNHEY and CDR2 is SVGEGT. Trimming removed 6 bases from V and 1 base from J; junction bases left unmatched: 12. CDR3 nucleotide sequence: TGTGCCAGCAGCAAACCTGGGACAGGGGCGGCGAGCAATCAGCCCCAGCATTTT. Encoded protein: CASSKPGTGAASNQPQHF.

The rearrangement links TRBV6-5 to TRBJ1-1; D possibly corresponds to TRBD1 (6 bases). Germline V gives CDR1 MNHEY, CDR2 SVGAGI. The V end lost 6 bases, the J end lost 4 bases, and 15 bases lay between the germline ends. This CDR3 has 14 amino acids. As DNA, the CDR3 is TGTGCCAGCAGGACAGGACAAGCTACCACTGAAGCTTTCTTT. This codes for CASRTGQATTEAFF.

This clone has only one observation. The sample has other DNA sequences that encode this CDR3 too. The gene calls are TRBV3-1 (or the pseudogene TRBV3-2) and TRBJ2-6; D may be TRBD1 (6 bases). The germline gives CDR1 LGHDT, CDR2 YNNKEL (reference sequence). V lost 3 bases, J lost 4 bases, and 10 bases lay in between. The CDR3 is 15 amino acids. The CDR3 nucleotides read TGTGCCAGCAGCCAGCAGGGGACCGGGGCCAACGTCCTGACTTTC. Translating gives CASSQQGTGANVLTF.

The rearrangement links TRBV15 to TRBJ2-1; D is perhaps TRBD1 (5 bases). CDR1 LNHNV and CDR2 YYDKDF come from the germline V gene (reference sequence). The germline V and J ends were trimmed by 0 bases and 5 bases, with 14 bases remaining between them. CDR3 length equals 16 residues. The CDR3 nucleotides are TGTGCCACCAGCAGAGAGGGGCAGCAAAAAGACAATGAGCAGTTCTTC. Protein: CATSREGQQKDNEQFF.

This rearrangement joins TRBV3-1 (or the pseudogene TRBV3-2) to TRBJ1-4; D might be TRBD1 (6 bases). This CDR3 spans 17 amino acids. The germline V gene has CDR1 LGHDT and CDR2 YNNKEL (reference sequence). V was shortened by 3 bases and J by 0 bases, with 14 bases between the two germline ends. The CDR3 spells CASSQTGHTATNEKLFF. As DNA, the CDR3 is TGTGCCAGCAGCCAGACGGGACACACTGCAACTAATGAAAAACTGTTTTTT.

The CDR3, as DNA: TGTGCCAGCAGTCCCGGGACAGGGGAATACGAGCAGTACGTC. Translating gives CASSPGTGEYEQYV. The chain employs TRBV28 and TRBJ2-7; 10 bases line up with TRBD1. Unmatched junction bases numbered 5, after V lost 5 bases and J lost 4 bases. The CDR3 consists of 14 residues. In germline, CDR1 is MDHEN, CDR2 SYDVKM.

V is TRBV29-1 and J is TRBJ1-3; 7 nucleotides match TRBD1. J gave up 0 bases and V 6 bases, and 5 bases lay outside the gene matches. The CDR3 totals 14 residues. The V gene's germline CDR1 is SQVTM and CDR2 ANQGSEA. DNA of the CDR3: TGCAGCGTCTTGACAGGGCTCTCTGGAAACACCATATATTTT. Translating it yields CSVLTGLSGNTIYF.

The rearrangement uses TRBV19 and TRBJ2-7, with 10 bases fitting TRBD2. The germline V gene has CDR1 LNHDA and CDR2 SQIVND (reference sequence). Germline trimming cut 5 bases from V and 3 bases from J; bases unmatched to any gene: 19. The CDR3 contains 19 residues. The CDR3 DNA sequence: TGTGCCAGTAGTGCCCATGGAGCGGGAGGGCTCCCACCGTACTACGAGCAGTACTTC. This translates into CASSAHGAGGLPPYYEQYF.

This clone was found once. The V call is TRBV5-1, the J call TRBJ1-3, with TRBD1 as a possible D gene (5 bases). The ends were cut back, 2 bases at V and 1 base at J, with 13 bases in the middle. The CDR3 totals 16 residues. The V gene's germline CDR1 is SGHRS and CDR2 YFSETQ. The CDR3 region is CASSLTFGGSGNTIYF. CDR3 coding DNA: TGCGCCAGCAGCTTAACATTCGGGGGGTCTGGAAACACCATATATTTT.

The V call is TRBV7-9, the J call TRBJ1-2; 7 bases are a match to TRBD1. Germline-derived CDR1 and CDR2 are SEHNR and FQNEAQ (reference sequence). The length of the CDR3 is 16 residues. The V and J ends lost 6 bases and 1 base, in that order; junction bases with no gene match: 11. The CDR3 loop reads CASSSTGQVINYGYTF. CDR3 in DNA: TGTGCCAGCAGTTCGACCGGACAGGTGATTAACTATGGCTACACCTTC.

In DNA form, the CDR3 reads TGTGCCAGCAGGCTGGGACAGCAAGAGACCCAGTACTTC. Amino acid sequence: CASRLGQQETQYF. The chain carries TRBV28 and TRBJ2-5; 7 nucleotides align to TRBD1. Germline V gene data show CDR1 as MDHEN and CDR2 as SYDVKM. The CDR3 sequence is 13 residues long. V lost 6 bases to trimming and J lost 2 bases; unmatched junction nucleotides: 3.

The chain has TRBV28 and TRBJ1-5; 7 positions agree with TRBD1. The length of the CDR3 is 16 residues. Trimming at V came to 5 bases and at J to 2 bases, leaving 9 bases not matched to a gene. Germline assignment: CDR1 MDHEN and CDR2 SYDVKM. CDR3: CASSTKTGNRNQPQHF. CDR3 sequence (DNA): TGTGCCAGCAGTACCAAGACAGGGAATCGCAATCAGCCCCAGCATTTT.

Here the CDR3 reads CASSPREAGNEQFF. CDR3 nucleotides: TGTGCCAGCAGCCCACGAGAGGCAGGGAATGAGCAGTTCTTC. The V and J genes are TRBV7-7 and TRBJ2-1; D is perhaps TRBD1 (5 bases). The V and J ends lost 5 bases and 7 bases respectively, with 15 bases between them. Germline V gene data show CDR1 as SSHAT and CDR2 as FNYEAQ (reference sequence). The CDR3 contains 14 residues.

The CDR3, as DNA: TGTGCCATCAGTACCCCACAGGGGGTCTTGGGCGAGCAGTACTTC. This sequence encodes CAISTPQGVLGEQYF. The genes are TRBV10-3 and TRBJ2-7; 8 bases match TRBD1. Per germline, CDR1 ENHRY and CDR2 SYGVKD. This CDR3 comprises 15 residues. V lost 5 bases to trimming and J lost 6 bases; unmatched junction nucleotides: 12.

This clone was observed a single time. V gene TRBV30 combines with J gene TRBJ1-2; no clear D gene. The CDR3 extends over 14 amino acids. Per germline, CDR1 GTSNPN and CDR2 SVGIG (reference sequence). Between the trimmed V and J ends, which lost 0 bases and 7 bases, there was a span of 15 bases. CDR3 in DNA: TGTGCCTGGAGTGTATACAGTACCTCTATTGGCTACACCTTC. Amino acid sequence: CAWSVYSTSIGYTF.

The CDR3 sequence: CASSQSQGFPYEQYV. The CDR3 nucleotides read TGTGCCAGCAGCCAATCACAGGGGTTCCCATACGAGCAGTACGTC. V gene TRBV16 combines with J gene TRBJ2-7, with TRBD1 matching over 7 bases. The CDR3 sequence is 15 residues long. J gave up 4 bases and V 0 bases, and 6 bases lay outside the gene matches. CDR1 is KGHSY and CDR2 is FQNENV in the germline V gene.

This clone was seen once. The V call is TRBV11-2, the J call TRBJ2-5, with 15 bases identical to TRBD2. V was pared by 7 bases and J by 6 bases, with 9 bases of the junction left unmatched. The CDR3 consists of 16 residues. Per the germline V gene, CDR1 is SGHAT and CDR2 is FQNNGV. The CDR3 region has the DNA TGTGCCAGCACCACCGCGGGGACTAGCGGGGGGAAGACCCAGTACTTC. Encoded protein: CASTTAGTSGGKTQYF.

The rearrangement links TRBV11-2 to TRBJ2-1; 9 bases are a match to TRBD2. The germline V gene encodes CDR1 SGHAT and CDR2 FQNNGV. V lost 3 bases to trimming and J lost 8 bases; unmatched junction nucleotides: 11. CDR3 length equals 16 residues. Here the CDR3 reads CASSLGTGTSQHEQFF. CDR3 coding DNA: TGTGCCAGCAGCTTGGGTACCGGGACTAGCCAGCATGAGCAGTTCTTC.

J is TRBJ1-5 and V is TRBV28; 7 nucleotides line up with TRBD1. After removal of 5 bases from V and 5 bases from J, the junction contained 6 bases not matched to a gene. Germline V gives CDR1 MDHEN, CDR2 SYDVKM. The CDR3 extends over 14 amino acids. DNA of the CDR3: TGTGCCAGCAGTACAGGGACAGCTTATCAGCCCCAGCATTTT. Protein: CASSTGTAYQPQHF.

The J gene is TRBJ2-3, the V gene TRBV5-4; D perhaps matches TRBD2 (7 bases). The CDR3 length is 15 residues. V dropped 3 bases and J dropped 5 bases, with 16 bases sitting between them. Germline V lookup: CDR1 SGHNT, CDR2 YYREEE (reference sequence). CDR3 sequence: CASSWRGGDRDTQYF. The CDR3 DNA reads as TGTGCCAGCAGCTGGAGGGGGGGCGATAGAGATACGCAGTATTTT.

The chain couples TRBV7-9 to TRBJ2-1; no firm D call. The CDR3 loop spans 13 amino acids. Germline V gene lookup returns CDR1 SEHNR and CDR2 FQNEAQ (reference sequence). The V end lost 6 bases, the J end lost 6 bases, and 12 bases lay between the germline ends. The CDR3 region is CASRTQKFNEQFF. CDR3 DNA: TGTGCCAGCAGGACACAGAAGTTCAATGAGCAGTTCTTC.

V gene TRBV7-3 combines with J gene TRBJ2-1; the match to TRBD2 covers 9 bases. Trimming at V came to 2 bases and at J to 0 bases, leaving 11 bases not matched to a gene. Germline V gene data show CDR1 as SGHTA and CDR2 as FQGTGA. The CDR3 spans 19 residues. The DNA of the CDR3 is TGTGCCAGCAGCTTAGGGCGGGCTAGCGGGGTGAGCTCCTACAATGAGCAGTTCTTC. Residues: CASSLGRASGVSSYNEQFF.

The chain is built from TRBV7-2 and TRBJ1-2; D possibly corresponds to TRBD1 (5 bases). The germline CDR1 and CDR2 sequences are SGHTA and FQGNSA. The V end was cut by 3 bases, the J end by 5 bases, with 7 bases between. The CDR3 sequence is 12 residues long. This CDR3 is CASSFDRYGYTF. As DNA, the CDR3 is TGTGCCAGCAGCTTCGACAGATATGGCTACACCTTC.